This TCR beta chain was documented in a study of OX40 agonist ivuxolimab in advanced cancers. This table comes from immunoSEQ multiplex PCR, and its TCRdb copy is limited to in-frame clones, with some not included. Among 60,000 to 75,000 clones listed, more than 85% were seen once. Germline lookup yields CDR1 KGHSH and CDR2 LQKENI. V shed 3 bases, J shed 3 bases, and the junction held 8 bases outside the gene matches. The CDR3 loop spans 16 amino acids. This chain connects TRBV18 to TRBJ2-7; 10 nucleotides align to TRBD1. The TCR originated in an adult with an advanced solid tumor such as melanoma, head and neck, liver or kidney cancer. The sequences come from CD4+ or CD8+ T cells sorted from blood, collected in a trial of the OX40 agonist ivuxolimab. This chain's CDR3 is CASSPGPGQGIYEQYF. CDR3 nucleotides: TGTGCCAGCTCACCTGGCCCGGGACAGGGGATCTACGAGCAGTACTTC.